The T cell receptor (beta chain) under discussion was sequenced for a study of Ad26.COV2.S vaccination and SARS-CoV-2 variants. Study-wide results and limits: Placebo recipients trailed vaccine recipients in spike-specific TCR breadth.

Treatment defined: 19 received Ad26.COV2.S at low or high dose, single or two shots; 5 received placebo; per-sample allocation not given. Day 63 following the first vaccine or placebo injection was when the samples were taken. For this clone: Antigen specificity is unknown.

The CDR3 is 16 amino acids. Germline CDR1 and CDR2: LGHDT and YNNKEL (reference sequence). Trimming took 4 bases from V and 7 from J, leaving 19 bases between them. This table comes from immunoSEQ multiplex PCR, and its TCRdb copy is limited to in-frame clones, with some not included. The table shows approximately 400,000 clones, with 70% to 90% occurring only once. The sequence derives from a person aged 18 to 59 who received the Ad26.COV2.S COVID-19 vaccine or a placebo. The chain employs TRBV3-1 (or the pseudogene TRBV3-2) and TRBJ2-2; tentatively, D is TRBD2 (7 bases). Sequenced here: peripheral blood, sampled in a trial of Ad26.COV2.S vaccine versus placebo. The CDR3 bases are TGTGCCAGCAGCCCCCACCGGGCGGGGGCACACGGGGAGCTGTTTTTT. This codes for CASSPHRAGAHGELFF.